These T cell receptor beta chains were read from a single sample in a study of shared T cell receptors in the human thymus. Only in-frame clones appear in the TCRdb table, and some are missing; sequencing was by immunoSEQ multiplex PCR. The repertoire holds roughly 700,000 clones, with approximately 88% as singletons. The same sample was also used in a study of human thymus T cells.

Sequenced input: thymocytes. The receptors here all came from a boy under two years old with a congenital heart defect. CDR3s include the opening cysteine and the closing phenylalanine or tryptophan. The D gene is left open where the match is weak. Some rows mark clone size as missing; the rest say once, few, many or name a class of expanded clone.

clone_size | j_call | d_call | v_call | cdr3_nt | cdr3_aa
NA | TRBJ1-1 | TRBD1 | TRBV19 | TGTGCCAGTAGTACACGGACAGGGCCTATGAACACTGAAGCTTTCTTT | CASSTRTGPMNTEAFF
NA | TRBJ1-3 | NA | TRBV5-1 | TGCGCCAGCAGCTTGGGTTTGAGGGTCGGAAACACCATATATTTT | CASSLGLRVGNTIYF
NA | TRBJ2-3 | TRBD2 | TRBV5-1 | TGCGCCAGCAGCTTGGGGAGTAAGCGGGAGGGGGGGCACACAGATACGCAGTATTTT | CASSLGSKREGGHTDTQYF
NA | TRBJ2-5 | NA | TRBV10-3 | TGTGCCATCAGTGCAAGGTATAAACGGGCCCAGTACTTC | CAISARYKRAQYF
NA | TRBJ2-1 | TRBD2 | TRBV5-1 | TGCGCCAGCAGCTTGGGCCCCCAGCGGGAGGGCCGCTACAATGAGCAGTTCTTC | CASSLGPQREGRYNEQFF
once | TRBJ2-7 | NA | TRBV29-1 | TGCAGCGTTGGCGGGAAGAAAAACGAGCAGTACTTC | CSVGGKKNEQYF
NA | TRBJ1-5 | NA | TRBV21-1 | TGTGCCAGCAGCCGAGTTGTTTGGGGCAGGCAGCCCCAGCATTTT | CASSRVVWGRQPQHF
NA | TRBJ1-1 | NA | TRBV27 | TGTGCCAGCAGTCCGCGGGGAGCCACTGAAGCTTTCTTT | CASSPRGATEAFF
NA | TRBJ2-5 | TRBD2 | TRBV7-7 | TGTGCCAGCAGCTTAGCCCCGCCGACTAGCGGGAGTGAGACCCAGTACTTC | CASSLAPPTSGSETQYF
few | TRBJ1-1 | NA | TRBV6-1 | TGTGCCAGCAACAGGGTGAACACTGAAGCTTTCTTT | CASNRVNTEAFF
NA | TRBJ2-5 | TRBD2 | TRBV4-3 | TGCGCCAGCAGCCCAAGCCTAGGGGACTATCAAGAGACCCAGTACTTC | CASSPSLGDYQETQYF
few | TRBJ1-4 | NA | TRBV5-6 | TGTGCCAGCAGCAAGTACCTCTATGCGGGGGAGAATGAAAAACTGTTTTTT | CASSKYLYAGENEKLFF
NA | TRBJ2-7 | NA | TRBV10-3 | TGTGCCATCAGTGGACTTGACCAGGGGCACGAGCAGTACTTC | CAISGLDQGHEQYF
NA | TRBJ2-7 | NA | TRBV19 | TGTGCCAGTAGTAAATCGGGAGAAACGGAGCAGTACTTC | CASSKSGETEQYF
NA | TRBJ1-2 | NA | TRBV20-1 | TGCAGTGCCAGCGACCCCTACACCTTC | CSASDPYTF
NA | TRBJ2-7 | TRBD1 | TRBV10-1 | TGCGCCAGCAGTGAGCCGGGACAGTCAGTTTCCGAGCAGTACTTC | CASSEPGQSVSEQYF
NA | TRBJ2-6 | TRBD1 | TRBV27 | TGTGCCAGCACAGGACAGGGTGACCGGGATCCCATCAGGGTCCTGACTTTC | CASTGQGDRDPIRVLTF
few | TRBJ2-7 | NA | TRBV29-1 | TGCAGCGTTCTAGGGGAGGACTATCGCGAAAGACACGAGCAGTACTTC | CSVLGEDYRERHEQYF
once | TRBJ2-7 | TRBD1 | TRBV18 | TGTGCCAGCTCGCCTACCGGGACAGGGCCCTACGAGCAGTACTTC | CASSPTGTGPYEQYF
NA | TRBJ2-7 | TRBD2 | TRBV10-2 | TGCGCCAGCAGTGAGTTGGGGGGGTCAGAGCAGTACTTC | CASSELGGSEQYF
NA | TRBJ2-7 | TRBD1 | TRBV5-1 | TGCGCCAGCAGCTTGGACAGGGGGGCGAAAGGCGAGCAGTACTTC | CASSLDRGAKGEQYF
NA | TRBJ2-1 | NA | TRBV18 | TGTGCCAGCCCTCACAACGGACGGGATCCGATGGAAGACGGGTGGAATGAGCAGTTCTTC | CASPHNGRDPMEDGWNEQFF
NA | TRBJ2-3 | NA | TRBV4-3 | TGCGCCAGCAGCCAAGATGGGCCGGGGGTCGGCACAGATACGCAGTATTTT | CASSQDGPGVGTDTQYF
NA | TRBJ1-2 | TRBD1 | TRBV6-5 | TGTGCCAGCAGATGTACAGGGGTTCCTGGCTACACCTTC | CASRCTGVPGYTF
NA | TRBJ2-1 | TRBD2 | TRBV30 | TGTGCCTGCAACCGGGGACCTAGCGGGAGGGTCGATGAGCAGTTCTTC | CACNRGPSGRVDEQFF
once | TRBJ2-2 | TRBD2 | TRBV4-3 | TGCGCCAGCAGCCAAGAGGGCGGGAGGGCCGGCGGGGAGCTGTTTTTT | CASSQEGGRAGGELFF
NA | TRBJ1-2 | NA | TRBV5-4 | TGTGCCAGCAGCCCCGCGGGAGGGATCTATGGCTACACCTTC | CASSPAGGIYGYTF
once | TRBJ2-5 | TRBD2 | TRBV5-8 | TGTGCCAGCACCCCTATGTGGCTAGCGGGAGCGGATGAGACCCAGTACTTC | CASTPMWLAGADETQYF
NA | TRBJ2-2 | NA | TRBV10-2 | TGCGCCAGCCAGACTACAGAGTCCCATACCTCGAACACCGGGGAGCTGTTTTTT | CASQTTESHTSNTGELFF
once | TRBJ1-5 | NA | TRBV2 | TGTGCCAGCAGAGGACCTCCAGGGTCGAGCAATCAGCCCCAGCATTTT | CASRGPPGSSNQPQHF
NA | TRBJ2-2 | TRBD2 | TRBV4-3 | TGCGCCAGCAGCCTTTTGGGACTAGCGGGAGTAATTACCGGGGAGCTGTTTTTT | CASSLLGLAGVITGELFF
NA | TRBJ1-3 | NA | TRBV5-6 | TGTGCCAGCAGCTTGATGGGAAGGGGCCTTAGAAACACCATATATTTT | CASSLMGRGLRNTIYF
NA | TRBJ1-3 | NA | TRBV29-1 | TGCAGCGTTGAGGTCAGGGTTAGAGATCCGGACTCTGGAAACACCATATATTTT | CSVEVRVRDPDSGNTIYF
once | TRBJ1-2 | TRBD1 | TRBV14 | TGTGCCAGCAGCCAAGAATCTGGTCCCCCCGGGACAGTGTTCTATGGCTACACCTTC | CASSQESGPPGTVFYGYTF
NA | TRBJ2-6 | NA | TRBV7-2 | TGTGCCAGCAGCTTAGTCCCCGGGACACGGAGCTCTGGGGCCAACGTCCTGACTTTC | CASSLVPGTRSSGANVLTF
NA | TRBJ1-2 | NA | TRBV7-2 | TGTGCCAGCAGCTCTCAGGTTAACTATGGCTACACCTTC | CASSSQVNYGYTF
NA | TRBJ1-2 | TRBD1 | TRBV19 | TGTGCCAGTAGTACCCTTAGGGACAGGCCCAACTATGGCTACACCTTC | CASSTLRDRPNYGYTF
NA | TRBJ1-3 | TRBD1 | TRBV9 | TGTGCCAGCAGCGTCCGGGACAGTGGAAACACCATATATTTT | CASSVRDSGNTIYF
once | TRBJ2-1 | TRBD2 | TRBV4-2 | TGTGCCAGCAGAGGACTAGCGGGAGAGCGGAATGAGCAGTTCTTC | CASRGLAGERNEQFF
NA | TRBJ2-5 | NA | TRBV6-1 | TGTGCCAGCAGTGAAAAGAGGGTGACTAGCCAAGAGACCCAGTACTTC | CASSEKRVTSQETQYF
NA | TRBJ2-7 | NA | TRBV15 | TGTGCCAGCGCACTCCGGGAAGGAAACTCCTACGAGCAGTACTTC | CASALREGNSYEQYF
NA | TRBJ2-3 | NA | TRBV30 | TGTGCCTGGAGTGTACTAGCCCCAAGCACAGATACGCAGTATTTT | CAWSVLAPSTDTQYF
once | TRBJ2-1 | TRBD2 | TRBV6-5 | TGTGCCAGCAGCAGGGGACTAGCGCGTGAGCAGTTCTTC | CASSRGLAREQFF
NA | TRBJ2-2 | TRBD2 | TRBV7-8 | TGTGCCAGCAGCTCGCGAGGGGACTACCTCACCGGCACCGGGGAGCTGTTTTTT | CASSSRGDYLTGTGELFF
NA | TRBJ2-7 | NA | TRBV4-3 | TGCGCCAGCAGCCAAGATTGGGACTTCGACTACGAGCAGTACTTC | CASSQDWDFDYEQYF
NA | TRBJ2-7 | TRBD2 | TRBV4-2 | TGTGCCAGCAGCCAGGGGGCTGGCGGGAGGGCCAAACAGAGCTCCTACGAGCAGTACTTC | CASSQGAGGRAKQSSYEQYF
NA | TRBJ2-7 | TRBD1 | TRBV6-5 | TGTGCCAGCAGTTACTTCCTAGGGACAGGGGAGCGCGAGCAGTACTTC | CASSYFLGTGEREQYF
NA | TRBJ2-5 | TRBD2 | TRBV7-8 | TGTGCCAGCAGCACCGGACTAGGTTCGAAGACCCAGTACTTC | CASSTGLGSKTQYF
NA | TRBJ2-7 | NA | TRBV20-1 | TGCAGTGCAAAAACAGGGTACGAGCAGTACTTC | CSAKTGYEQYF
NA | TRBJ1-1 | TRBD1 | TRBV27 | TGTGCCAGCAGTGCCAAGAAGACAGGGGCGAACACTGAAGCTTTCTTT | CASSAKKTGANTEAFF
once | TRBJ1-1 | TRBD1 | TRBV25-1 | TGTGCCAGCAGACAGGACAGGGAGGGTGACACTGAAGCTTTCTTT | CASRQDREGDTEAFF
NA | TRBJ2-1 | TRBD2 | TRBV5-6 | TGTGCCAGCAGCCCGGGGACTAGCGGGGCTATCTACAATGAGCAGTTCTTC | CASSPGTSGAIYNEQFF
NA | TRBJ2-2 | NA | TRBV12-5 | TGTGCTAGTGGTTTGGACGAGACAGTCACCGGGGAGCTGTTTTTT | CASGLDETVTGELFF